The T cell receptor beta chain described here comes from a study of metastatic and nonmetastatic thyroid tumors. For the study at large: Across blood and tumor or nodule tissue, repertoires from malignant and benign thyroid patients were compared with one another.

With respect to this clone: No antigen is known for it. The germline gene is not matched at one end of the junction; a read error may be the cause.

With MiXCR, TCRdb reprocessed the PCR reads. The table records approximately 31,000 clones, about 32% of them present only once. From germline, CDR1 is MNHNS and CDR2 SASEGT. The CDR3 spans 13 residues. Thyroid surgery took place with no prior treatment in any patient. Whole-study findings and limits: Patients with malignant thyroid tumors reportedly had significantly higher TCR beta diversity than those with benign nodules, in blood and tumor.

The TCR originated in a female donor with papillary thyroid cancer or a benign thyroid nodule (not recorded which). Some clones in this sample may be carry-over from other donors' samples. Sequenced: blood. The chain is built from TRBV6-1 and TRBJ1-5; no reliable D call. The chain's CDR3 is CASSETWNHPQHF. CDR3 nucleotide sequence: TGTGCCAGCAGTGAAACATGGAATCATCCCCAGCATTTT.